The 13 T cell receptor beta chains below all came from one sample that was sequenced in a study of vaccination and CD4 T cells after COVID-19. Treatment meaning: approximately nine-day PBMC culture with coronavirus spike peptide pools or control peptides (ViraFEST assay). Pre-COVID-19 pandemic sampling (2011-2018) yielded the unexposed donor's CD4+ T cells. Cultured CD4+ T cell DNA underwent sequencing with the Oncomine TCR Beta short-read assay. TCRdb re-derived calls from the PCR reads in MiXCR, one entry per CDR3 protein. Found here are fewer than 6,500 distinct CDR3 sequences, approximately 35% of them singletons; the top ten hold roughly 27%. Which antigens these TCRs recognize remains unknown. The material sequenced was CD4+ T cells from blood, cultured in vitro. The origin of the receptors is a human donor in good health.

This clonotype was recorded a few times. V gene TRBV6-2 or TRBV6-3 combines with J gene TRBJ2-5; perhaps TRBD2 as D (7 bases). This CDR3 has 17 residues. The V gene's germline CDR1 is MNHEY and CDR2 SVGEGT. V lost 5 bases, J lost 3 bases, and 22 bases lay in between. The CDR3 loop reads CASSLAPRGGGEETQYF. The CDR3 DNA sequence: TGTGCCAGCAGTCTAGCCCCCCGAGGGGGGGGGGAAGAGACCCAGTACTTC.

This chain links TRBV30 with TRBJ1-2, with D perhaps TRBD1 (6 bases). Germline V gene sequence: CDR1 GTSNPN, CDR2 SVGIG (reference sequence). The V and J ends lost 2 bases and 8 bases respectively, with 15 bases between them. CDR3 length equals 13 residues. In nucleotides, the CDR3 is TGTGCCTGGAGTCCCGTTACAGGGTTAGGCTACACCTTC. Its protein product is CAWSPVTGLGYTF.

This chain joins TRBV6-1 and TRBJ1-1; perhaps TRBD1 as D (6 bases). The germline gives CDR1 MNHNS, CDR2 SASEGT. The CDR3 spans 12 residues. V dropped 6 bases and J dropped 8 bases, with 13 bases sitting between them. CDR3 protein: CASRNRVREAFF. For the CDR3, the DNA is TGTGCCAGCAGGAACAGGGTCAGGGAAGCTTTCTTT.

For the CDR3, the DNA is TGCAGTGCCCCGGGACAGAGCAATCAGCCCCAGCATTTT. It yields the protein CSAPGQSNQPQHF. V usage is TRBV20-1 and J usage is TRBJ1-5; TRBD1 agrees at 7 bases. Germline assignment: CDR1 DFQATT and CDR2 SNEGSKA (reference sequence). V dropped 6 bases and J dropped 1; count of bases not matched to a gene: 3. CDR3 length equals 13 residues.

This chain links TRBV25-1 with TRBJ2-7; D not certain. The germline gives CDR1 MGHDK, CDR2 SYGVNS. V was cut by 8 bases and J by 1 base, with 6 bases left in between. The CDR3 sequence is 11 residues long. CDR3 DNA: TGTGCCAGCGGTCAATCCTACGAGCAGTACTTC. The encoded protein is CASGQSYEQYF.

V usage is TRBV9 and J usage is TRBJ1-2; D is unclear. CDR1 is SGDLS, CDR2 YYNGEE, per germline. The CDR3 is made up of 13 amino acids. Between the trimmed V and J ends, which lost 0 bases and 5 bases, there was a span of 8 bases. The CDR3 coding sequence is TGTGCCAGCAGCGTAGCTCAACAGTATGGCTACACCTTC. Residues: CASSVAQQYGYTF. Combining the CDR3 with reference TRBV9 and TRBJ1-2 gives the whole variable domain DSGVTQTPKHLITATGQRVTLRCSPRSGDLSVYWYQQSLDQGLQFLIQYYNGEERAKGNILERFSAQQFPDLHSELNLSSLELGDSALYFCASSVAQQYGYTFGSGTRLTVV.

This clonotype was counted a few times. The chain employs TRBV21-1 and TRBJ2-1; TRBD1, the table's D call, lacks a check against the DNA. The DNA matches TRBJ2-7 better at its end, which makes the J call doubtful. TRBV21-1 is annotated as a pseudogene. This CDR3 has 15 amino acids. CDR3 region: CASSKGRTGGCEQYF. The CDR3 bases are TGTGCCAGCAGCAAAGGTCGGACAGGGGGCTGCGAGCAGTACTTC.

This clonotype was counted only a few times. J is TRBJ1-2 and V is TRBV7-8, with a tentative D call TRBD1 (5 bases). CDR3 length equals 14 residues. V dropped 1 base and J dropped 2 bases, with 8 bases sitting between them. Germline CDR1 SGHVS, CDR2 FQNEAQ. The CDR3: CASSLGGLNYGYTF. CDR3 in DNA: TGTGCCAGCAGCTTAGGGGGCTTAAACTATGGCTACACCTTC.

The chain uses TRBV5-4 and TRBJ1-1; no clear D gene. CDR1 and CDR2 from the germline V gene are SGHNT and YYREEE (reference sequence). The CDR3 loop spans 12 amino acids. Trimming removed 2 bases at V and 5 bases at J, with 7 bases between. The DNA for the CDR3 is TGTGCCAGCAGCTTCGTGGGGACTGAAGCTTTCTTT. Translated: CASSFVGTEAFF. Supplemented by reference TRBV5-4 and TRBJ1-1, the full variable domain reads ETGVTQSPTHLIKTRGQQVTLRCSSQSGHNTVSWYQQALGQGPQFIFQYYREEENGRGNFPPRFSGLQFPNYSSELNVNALELDDSALYLCASSFVGTEAFFGQGTRLTVV.

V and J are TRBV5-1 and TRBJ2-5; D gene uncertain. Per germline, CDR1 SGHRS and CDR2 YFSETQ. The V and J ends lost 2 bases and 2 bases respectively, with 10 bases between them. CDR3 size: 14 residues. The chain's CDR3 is CASSFGQSQETQYF. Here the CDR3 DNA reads TGCGCCAGCAGCTTTGGCCAGTCTCAAGAGACCCAGTACTTC.

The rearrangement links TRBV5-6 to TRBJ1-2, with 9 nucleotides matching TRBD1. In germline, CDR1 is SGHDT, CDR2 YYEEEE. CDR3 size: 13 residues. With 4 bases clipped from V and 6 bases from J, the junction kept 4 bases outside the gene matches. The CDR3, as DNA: TGTGCCAGCAGCAGGACAGGGGAGCATGGCTACACCTTC. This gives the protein CASSRTGEHGYTF.

The CDR3 bases are TGTGCCAGCAGCCAGCAGAACTATGGCTACACCTTC. Protein sequence: CASSQQNYGYTF. This chain joins TRBV12-3 or TRBV12-4 and TRBJ1-2; D remains ambiguous. The CDR3 is 12 residues long. V was trimmed by 6 bases and J by 2 bases, leaving 7 bases between them.

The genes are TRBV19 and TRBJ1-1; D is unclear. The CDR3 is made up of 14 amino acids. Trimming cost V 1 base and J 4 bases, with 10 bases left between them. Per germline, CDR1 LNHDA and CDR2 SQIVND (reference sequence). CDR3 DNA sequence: TGTGCCAGTAGTATAGGGGCGCGAGGCACTGAAGCTTTCTTT. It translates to CASSIGARGTEAFF.